Here is one TCR beta chain with its context. The data are from a study of T-cell reconstitution after alpha-beta-depleted transplantation in children. Unique molecular identifiers were used in preparing the TCRbeta library. TCRdb independently ran MiXCR on the PCR reads; one entry per CDR3 protein. Here the sample spans 800,000 to 1,000,000 distinct CDR3 sequences, roughly 29% being singletons. This CDR3 spans 17 amino acids. Germline V gives CDR1 DFQATT, CDR2 SNEGSKA (reference sequence). V was pared by 3 bases and J by 0 bases, with 18 bases between. The specimen comprised PBMCs, mostly from graft donor cells, sampled 360 days after TCRalphabeta/CD19-depleted stem cell transplant. The chain recombines TRBV20-1 with TRBJ1-5; D perhaps matches TRBD1 (6 bases). This receptor was taken from a boy under two years old who had a stem cell transplant for SCID, so the T cells may come from the graft donor. In nucleotides, the CDR3 is TGCAGTGCTAGCTCTCAGGGACACTTCCTTAGCAATCAGCCCCAGCATTTT. Its protein product is CSASSQGHFLSNQPQHF.